This TCR beta chain emerged from a study of identical twins. This clonotype was counted at least ten times. Antigen specificity is unknown. Study-wide findings and caveats: Weaker excess twin sharing was observed in beta out-of-frame sequences. A partial confounding effect on zero-insertion analyses could come from invariant MAIT and iNKT cells. Some out-of-frame alpha sequences were shared by twins, and these showed excess low generation probability.

The CDR3 has 16 residues. CDR1 is MNHNS and CDR2 is SASEGT in the germline V gene. Unmatched junction bases numbered 10, after V lost 6 bases and J lost 6 bases. A universal primer site was added by template switching, and unique molecular identifiers were carried by the cDNA. MiXCR was run by TCRdb on the 5' RACE reads, yielding one entry per CDR3 protein. The data contain 200,000 to 300,000 distinct CDR3 sequences, roughly 10% of them singletons. This TCR derives from a man between 50 and 59 years old in good health. This chain joins TRBV6-1 and TRBJ2-7; TRBD2 matches at 14 bases. The sample comprised memory T cells sorted from blood. CDR3 nucleotides: TGTGCCAGCAGCCCCCCGGGGACTAGCGGGAGTTCCGAGCAGTACTTC. Amino acid sequence: CASSPPGTSGSSEQYF.